This T cell receptor (beta chain) comes out of a study of beta chain features in type 1 diabetes. Regarding the study as a whole: Lower insertion and higher deletion counts appeared at VDJ junctions in type 1 diabetes patients. Type 1 diabetes patients showed a moderate but significant shortening of TCRB CDR3s in all four CD4+ subsets. Among patients, naive, central memory and Treg TCRB repertoires appeared more similar than among healthy donors.

The investigators reverse transcribed all of the isolated RNA, so they sequenced expressed TCRB transcripts. Sequencing was performed with immunoSEQ multiplex PCR; in TCRdb, only in-frame clones are kept and a portion is missing. The sample contains 250,000 to 300,000 clones, 14% of which appear only once. Researchers reported sorting CD4+ naive, central memory, regulatory and stem cell-like memory cells via CD45RO/CCR7/CD25/CD127/CD95/CD27. Once sorted, every population was more than 95% pure. This clone has just a few counts. The antigen is undetermined. CDR1 is MNHEY and CDR2 is SMNVEV in the germline V gene (reference sequence). J lost 5 bases, V lost 5 bases, and 6 bases had no gene match. There are 14 residues in the CDR3.

The specimen sequenced was naive CD4+ T cells from blood. The TCR sequence derives from a young man with type 1 diabetes. V is TRBV27 and J is TRBJ2-1, with 7 bases that match TRBD1. The CDR3 reads CASSRGQINNEQFF. CDR3 DNA: TGTGCCAGCAGTAGGGGACAGATTAACAATGAGCAGTTCTTC.